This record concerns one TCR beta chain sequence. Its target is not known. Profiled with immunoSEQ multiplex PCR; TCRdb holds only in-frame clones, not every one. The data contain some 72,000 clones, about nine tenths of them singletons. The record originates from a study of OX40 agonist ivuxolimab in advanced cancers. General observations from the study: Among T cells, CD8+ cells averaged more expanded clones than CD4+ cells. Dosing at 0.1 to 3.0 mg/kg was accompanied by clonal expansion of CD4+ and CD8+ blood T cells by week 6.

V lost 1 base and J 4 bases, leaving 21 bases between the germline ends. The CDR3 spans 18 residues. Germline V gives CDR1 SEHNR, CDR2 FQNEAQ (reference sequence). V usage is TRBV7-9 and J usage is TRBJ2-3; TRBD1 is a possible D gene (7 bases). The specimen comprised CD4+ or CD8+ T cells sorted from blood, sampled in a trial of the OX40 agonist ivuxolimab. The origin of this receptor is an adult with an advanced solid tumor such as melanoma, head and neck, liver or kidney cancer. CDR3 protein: CASSLVAGGGREADTQYF. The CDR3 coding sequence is TGTGCCAGCAGCTTAGTAGCCGGAGGGGGCAGGGAGGCAGATACGCAGTATTTT.